This T cell receptor (beta chain) is drawn from a study of cytomegalovirus exposure and HLA in healthy donors. Study-wide context: One earlier analysis, a look at roughly 170 million T cells, found some 100 million unique TCR beta sequences. Of the donors genotyped, several hundred in all, less than 90% fell in the Caucasian-associated ancestry cluster. Study outcomes and limitations: V- and J-gene trimming in TCR beta was tied to a missense DCLRE1C variant by an analysis performed later. The later analysis indicated that the majority of CMV-associated TCR beta chains appeared HLA-restricted.

PCR employed 60 Vbeta and 13 Jbeta primers. Profiling relied on immunoSEQ multiplex PCR, and the TCRdb table lists in-frame clones only, not all of them. The sample lists 150,000 to 200,000 clones, about four fifths occurring once. This clone has only a few counts. The antigen remains unidentified. Trimming shortened V by 4 bases and J by 4 bases, and 14 bases separated the two germline ends. Looked up from germline, CDR1 is LGHNA and CDR2 is YNFKEQ. The CDR3 spans 14 residues. The sample comprised PBMCs. The sequence derives from a man between 18 and 29 years old in good health and CMV-seronegative. The chain has TRBV4-2 and TRBJ2-7; D may be TRBD2 (6 bases). The DNA for the CDR3 is TGTGCCAGCAGCCCCGGGGGTCCGACTTACGAGCAGTACTTC. This sequence encodes CASSPGGPTYEQYF.